Below, 32 T cell receptor beta chains from the same sample are listed, as sequenced in a study of T-cell reconstitution after alpha-beta-depleted transplantation in children. A library of TCRbeta sequences, prepared with unique molecular identifiers, was generated. MiXCR, applied by TCRdb to the PCR reads, yields one record per CDR3 protein. The sample carries 120,000 to 150,000 distinct CDR3 sequences, around 9% recorded once. Sequenced here: PBMCs, mostly from graft donor cells, sampled 180 days after TCRalphabeta/CD19-depleted stem cell transplant. These TCRs come from a female patient aged 2-10 years who had a stem cell transplant for congenital amegakaryocytic thrombocytopenia, so the T cells may come from the graft donor.

As to this clonotype: At one end, the junction sequence differs from germline, possibly due to a read error. The chain combines TRBV7-2 with TRBJ2-7, with D hard to call. The CDR3 runs to 15 residues. From germline, CDR1 is SGHTA and CDR2 FQGNSA. CDR3 sequence (DNA): TGTGCCAGCAGCTTAGTTTCACACGGAACCTACAAGCAGTACTTC. It yields the protein CASSLVSHGTYKQYF.

The gene calls are TRBV30 and TRBJ2-7; TRBD2 aligns across 8 bases. This CDR3 spans 15 amino acids. The V and J ends lost 1 base and 3 bases, in that order; junction bases with no gene match: 8. The germline gives CDR1 GTSNPN, CDR2 SVGIG (reference sequence). CDR3: CAWSGGGLAFYEQYF. The CDR3 region has the DNA TGTGCCTGGAGTGGGGGAGGACTAGCTTTCTACGAGCAGTACTTC.

This chain joins TRBV5-1 and TRBJ2-2, with D uncertain. V lost 6 bases, J lost 4 bases, and 13 bases lay in between. The V gene's germline CDR1 is SGHRS and CDR2 YFSETQ. The length of the CDR3 is 14 residues. CDR3 in amino acids: CASKNLPATGELFF. The CDR3 DNA reads TGCGCCAGCAAGAACCTACCGGCCACCGGGGAGCTGTTTTTT.

V is TRBV24-1 and J is TRBJ2-5; either TRBD1 or TRBD2 may supply D (5 bases each). V was cut by 3 bases and J by 7 bases, with 14 bases left in between. This CDR3 is built from 14 residues. Germline assignment: CDR1 KGHDR and CDR2 SFDVKD. This chain's CDR3 is CATSDGTKVGTQYF. The DNA of the CDR3 is TGTGCCACCAGTGATGGGACGAAGGTGGGGACCCAGTACTTC.

This clonotype was detected many times. One end of the junction is discordant with germline, which a read error may explain. The rearrangement links TRBV12-3 or TRBV12-4 to TRBJ1-2; weak D call: TRBD1 (5 bases). This CDR3 spans 14 amino acids. Written as DNA, the CDR3 is TGTGCCAGCAGTTTTCCGGGGGGGATATATGACTACACCTTC. This encodes CASSFPGGIYDYTF.

This clonotype was found a few times. The V call is TRBV14, the J call TRBJ2-1, with 9 bases aligning to TRBD1. J was trimmed by 1 base and V by 1 base; bases with no gene match: 2. Germline V gives CDR1 SGHDN, CDR2 FVKESK. The CDR3 has 16 amino acids. The CDR3 sequence is CASSQGTGVSYNEQFF. DNA for the CDR3: TGTGCCAGCAGCCAAGGGACAGGGGTATCCTACAATGAGCAGTTCTTC.

The chain couples TRBV7-9 to TRBJ2-4; D gene unclear. CDR3 length: 15 residues. V lost 1 base, J lost 6 bases, and 13 bases lay in between. In germline, CDR1 is SEHNR, CDR2 FQNEAQ (reference sequence). CDR3 loop: CASSLGTKYVNIQYF. The CDR3 DNA is TGTGCCAGCAGCTTAGGCACCAAGTATGTAAACATTCAGTACTTC. Full variable domain (missing parts from reference TRBV7-9 and TRBJ2-4): DTGVSQNPRHKITKRGQNVTFRCDPISEHNRLYWYRQTLGQGPEFLTYFQNEAQLEKSRLLSDRFSAERPKGSFSTLEIQRTEQGDSAMYLCASSLGTKYVNIQYFGAGTRLSVL.

Points on this clonotype: A much larger clone lies one base from this, so it may be a read error. In nucleotides, the CDR3 is TGCTGTGCTAGAGATTGGGGACAGGGGGGAACCAAAAACATTCAGTACTTC. It is translated as CCARDWGQGGTKNIQYF. J is TRBJ2-4 and V is TRBV20-1; 11 nucleotides match TRBD1. This CDR3 is built from 17 residues. Germline-derived CDR1 and CDR2 are DFQATT and SNEGSKA (reference sequence).

This clonotype appeared a few times. This chain uses TRBV5-1 with TRBJ1-2; D not certain. V lost 6 bases and J 7 bases, leaving 16 bases between the germline ends. This CDR3 has 13 amino acids. The germline V gene has CDR1 SGHRS and CDR2 YFSETQ. In DNA form, the CDR3 reads TGCGCCAGCACCAAGGACTTGCTAAGTGGCTACACCTTC. Its protein is CASTKDLLSGYTF. The full variable domain, in which reference TRBV5-1 and TRBJ1-2 provide the parts outside the CDR3, is KAGVTQTPRYLIKTRGQQVTLSCSPISGHRSVSWYQQTPGQGLQFLFEYFSETQRNKGNFPGRFSGRQFSNSRSEMNVSTLELGDSALYLCASTKDLLSGYTFGSGTRLTVV.

This clonotype was seen ten or more times. This rearrangement joins TRBV5-6 to TRBJ2-4, with D possibly matching TRBD1 (6 bases). The CDR3 runs 13 residues. V was pared by 4 bases and J by 11 bases, with 16 bases between. Germline V gene sequence: CDR1 SGHDT, CDR2 YYEEEE. In nucleotides, the CDR3 is TGTGCCAGCAGCCCGGGGACCCCAGGGGTTCAGTACTTC. Translation: CASSPGTPGVQYF.

This clonotype was detected ten times or more. The chain couples TRBV29-1 to TRBJ1-1; no clear D. Trimming left V 3 bases short and J 8 bases short, with 13 bases between. Per germline, CDR1 SQVTM and CDR2 ANQGSEA. This CDR3 contains 12 residues. CDR3 loop: CSVDFRPFEAFF. CDR3 sequence (DNA): TGCAGCGTTGATTTCAGGCCCTTCGAAGCTTTCTTT.

This clonotype was seen at least ten times. The chain uses TRBV18 and TRBJ1-1; D is possibly TRBD1 (5 bases). CDR3 length: 15 amino acids. Trimming stripped 3 bases from V and 3 bases from J, with 14 bases between. Germline values: CDR1 KGHSH, CDR2 LQKENI. CDR3 in amino acids: CASSPGGRRDTEAFF. CDR3 DNA sequence: TGTGCCAGCTCACCTGGGGGTCGCCGAGACACTGAAGCTTTCTTT.

This clonotype was seen ten or more times. The chain joins TRBV28 to TRBJ2-2; 9 nucleotides line up with TRBD1. V shed 5 bases and J 5 bases; nucleotides not matched to a gene: 0. CDR1 MDHEN and CDR2 SYDVKM come from the germline V gene. This CDR3 has 13 amino acids. CDR3 loop: CASSDRGTGELFF. As DNA, the CDR3 is TGTGCCAGCAGTGACAGGGGGACCGGGGAGCTGTTTTTT. Based on the CDR3 plus reference TRBV28 and TRBJ2-2, the full variable domain is DVKVTQSSRYLVKRTGEKVFLECVQDMDHENMFWYRQDPGLGLRLIYFSYDVKMKEKGDIPEGYSVSREKKERFSLILESASTNQTSMYLCASSDRGTGELFFGEGSRLTVL.

This clonotype was seen many times. The rearrangement uses TRBV21-1 and TRBJ2-7; the table gives TRBD1 as D, unverified against the DNA. TRBV21-1 constitutes a pseudogene. This CDR3 has 16 amino acids. As DNA, the CDR3 is TGTGCCAGCAGCGAGCAGGACAGGGGTAAGCCCTACGAGCAGTACTTC. Translation: CASSEQDRGKPYEQYF.

V gene TRBV28 combines with J gene TRBJ2-1; no clear D. The CDR3 runs to 15 residues. Trimming shortened V by 5 bases and J by 3 bases, and 14 bases separated the two germline ends. Per germline, CDR1 MDHEN and CDR2 SYDVKM. This CDR3 is CASSTAEQFYNEQFF. CDR3 nucleotides: TGTGCCAGCAGTACAGCAGAACAATTCTACAATGAGCAGTTCTTC.

The CDR3 sequence is CATRDKYNSPLHF. The CDR3 nucleotides read TGTGCCACCCGGGACAAATATAATTCACCCCTCCACTTT. The chain joins TRBV5-4 to TRBJ1-6; the D gene is possibly TRBD1 (6 bases). The V end was cut by 9 bases, the J end by 4 bases, with 11 bases between. Germline loops: CDR1 SGHNT, CDR2 YYREEE (reference sequence). The CDR3 spans 13 residues.

This clonotype was recorded many times. This sequence joins TRBV20-1 and TRBJ2-7; 11 bases map to TRBD2. Germline V gene data show CDR1 as DFQATT and CDR2 as SNEGSKA (reference sequence). Trimming took 3 bases from V and 3 from J; bases not matched to a gene: 4. This CDR3 is 14 amino acids long. The CDR3 DNA is TGCAGTGCTAGTCGACTAGCGGGGAACTACGAGCAGTACTTC. It specifies CSASRLAGNYEQYF.

The V and J genes are TRBV20-1 and TRBJ2-5, with 8 bases matching TRBD1. This CDR3 has 15 amino acids. Germline CDR1 is DFQATT and CDR2 is SNEGSKA (reference sequence). J lost 4 bases, V lost 1 base, and 8 bases had no gene match. CDR3 region: CSARGGQGARETQYF. The CDR3 coding sequence is TGCAGTGCTAGAGGGGGTCAGGGGGCGAGAGAGACCCAGTACTTC.

This clonotype has more than one count but fewer than ten. This chain links TRBV7-9 with TRBJ2-7, with D uncertain. The CDR3 length is 13 residues. Germline V gives CDR1 SEHNR, CDR2 FQNEAQ (reference sequence). V lost 5 bases to trimming and J lost 6 bases, with 14 bases between them. CDR3 in amino acids: CASSMDPAREQYF. The CDR3 DNA is TGTGCCAGCAGCATGGACCCCGCGCGCGAGCAGTACTTC.

This clonotype was found many times. This chain connects TRBV7-7 to TRBJ2-5, with TRBD1 matching over 9 bases. This CDR3 is built from 15 residues. The V gene end was trimmed by 5 bases and the J gene end by 5 bases; junction bases not matched to a gene: 9. CDR1 and CDR2 from the germline V gene are SSHAT and FNYEAQ (reference sequence). This CDR3 reads CASSLYPTGGETQYF. For the CDR3, the DNA is TGTGCCAGCAGCCTCTACCCGACAGGGGGGGAGACCCAGTACTTC. The variable domain in full, with the rest retrieved from reference TRBV7-7 and TRBJ2-5, is GAGVSQSPRYKVTKRGQDVTLRCDPISSHATLYWYQQALGQGPEFLTYFNYEAQPDKSGLPSDRFSAERPEGSISTLTIQRTEQRDSAMYRCASSLYPTGGETQYFGPGTRLLVL.

This clonotype was observed a few times. The gene calls are TRBV29-1 and TRBJ2-3; tentatively, D is TRBD2 (6 bases). CDR3 length: 14 amino acids. Germline V gene lookup returns CDR1 SQVTM and CDR2 ANQGSEA. V was cut by 4 bases and J by 0 bases, with 11 bases left in between. The CDR3 DNA sequence: TGCAGCGTTGGCGGGGACTCTAGCACAGATACGCAGTATTTT. Translated, it gives CSVGGDSSTDTQYF.

This rearrangement joins TRBV5-4 to TRBJ1-1; possible D gene TRBD1, 6 bases. V gave up 2 bases and J gave up 5 bases, with 19 bases separating them. There are 16 residues in the CDR3. Germline V lookup: CDR1 SGHNT, CDR2 YYREEE (reference sequence). The CDR3 sequence: CASSFWDTRGGTEAFF. DNA of the CDR3: TGTGCCAGCAGCTTTTGGGACACCAGAGGGGGAACTGAAGCTTTCTTT. The variable domain in full, completed from reference TRBV5-4 and TRBJ1-1, reads ETGVTQSPTHLIKTRGQQVTLRCSSQSGHNTVSWYQQALGQGPQFIFQYYREEENGRGNFPPRFSGLQFPNYSSELNVNALELDDSALYLCASSFWDTRGGTEAFFGQGTRLTVV.

The chain carries TRBV20-1 and TRBJ1-3; D possibly corresponds to TRBD1 (6 bases). The ends were cut back, 3 bases at V and 4 bases at J, with 13 bases in the middle. Germline V CDR1 and CDR2: DFQATT, SNEGSKA (reference sequence). The CDR3 runs to 14 residues. The CDR3 spells CSASTGLLGNTIYF. In DNA form, the CDR3 reads TGCAGTGCTAGTACAGGGCTTCTGGGAAACACCATATATTTT.

The V and J genes are TRBV5-1 and TRBJ2-7, with 8 bases identical to TRBD2. This CDR3 has 15 residues. Germline CDR1 SGHRS, CDR2 YFSETQ. V lost 3 bases, J lost 5 bases, and 10 bases stayed unmatched. The CDR3 DNA follows: TGCGCCAGCAGCTCTAGACTACCCGGGAGGGACGAGCAGTACTTC. Translation: CASSSRLPGRDEQYF.

This clonotype was found a few times. The rearrangement joins TRBV6-6 to TRBJ2-7, with D perhaps TRBD2 (6 bases). Germline CDR1 and CDR2: MNHNY and SVGAGI (reference sequence). The CDR3 totals 13 residues. Trimming stripped 4 bases from V and 9 bases from J, with 16 bases between. CDR3 residues: CASSWEVAVAQYF. CDR3 DNA: TGTGCCAGCAGTTGGGAGGTCGCGGTGGCGCAGTACTTC.

This clonotype was detected many times. The chain's CDR3 is CASSPHFPDKKETQYF. The DNA of the CDR3 is TGTGCCAGCAGTCCCCACTTCCCGGACAAGAAAGAGACCCAGTACTTC. J is TRBJ2-5 and V is TRBV28, with D perhaps TRBD1 (5 bases). With 5 bases removed from V and 3 bases from J, the gap between germline ends came to 19 bases. The CDR3 consists of 16 residues. The germline V gene encodes CDR1 MDHEN and CDR2 SYDVKM.

There are many counts of this clonotype. The chain joins TRBV28 to TRBJ2-1; TRBD2 agrees at 14 bases. Germline-derived CDR1 and CDR2 are MDHEN and SYDVKM. V lost 11 bases and J lost 9; bases outside the gene matches: 9. This CDR3 has 14 amino acids. The CDR3 is CAGGLAGEFGEQFF. CDR3 bases: TGTGCCGGGGGACTAGCGGGAGAATTTGGTGAGCAGTTCTTC.

This chain connects TRBV20-1 to TRBJ2-4; D may correspond to TRBD1 or TRBD2 (5 bases each). Germline V gene lookup returns CDR1 DFQATT and CDR2 SNEGSKA (reference sequence). Trimming stripped 3 bases from V and 2 bases from J, with 11 bases between. This CDR3 comprises 14 residues. DNA of the CDR3: TGCAGTGCTAGGGGGGACGTGACCAAAAACATTCAGTACTTC. Translated, it gives CSARGDVTKNIQYF.

The chain couples TRBV29-1 to TRBJ2-7, with 7 bases fitting TRBD1. Germline CDR1 SQVTM, CDR2 ANQGSEA. The CDR3 is 13 amino acids. V lost 5 bases and J lost 3; bases outside the gene matches: 7. The CDR3 region has the DNA TGCAGCGTTCTCTGGACAGGCGACTACGAGCAGTACTTC. Its protein is CSVLWTGDYEQYF.

This clonotype occurred many times. The chain couples TRBV13 to TRBJ1-3; the D is unclear. V lost 3 bases and J 8 bases, leaving 14 bases between the germline ends. Germline V lookup: CDR1 PRHDT, CDR2 FYEKMQ (reference sequence). CDR3 length: 14 residues. The CDR3, as DNA: TGTGCCAGCAGCTTTTTTGCAGGAGGAGACACCATATATTTT. Its translation: CASSFFAGGDTIYF.

This clonotype was recorded a few times. The chain recombines TRBV2 with TRBJ2-2, with D perhaps TRBD1 (5 bases). Per germline, CDR1 SNHLY and CDR2 FYNNEI. This CDR3 has 16 amino acids. V was trimmed by 7 bases and J by 0 bases, leaving 15 bases between them. CDR3 coding DNA: TGTGCCAGCAAAGGGGCGAGCAGGGCGAACACCGGGGAGCTGTTTTTT. Protein product: CASKGASRANTGELFF. The whole variable domain, filled in from reference TRBV2 and TRBJ2-2, reads EPEVTQTPSHQVTQMGQEVILRCVPISNHLYFYWYRQILGQKVEFLVSFYNNEISEKSEIFDDQFSVERPDGSNFTLKIRSTKLEDSAMYFCASKGASRANTGELFFGEGSRLTVL.

This clonotype has only a few counts. The chain recombines TRBV6-1 with TRBJ2-3, with a weak D call TRBD2 (7 bases). Germline loops: CDR1 MNHNS, CDR2 SASEGT. V lost 11 bases, J lost 4 bases, and 19 bases lay in between. The CDR3 totals 14 residues. CDR3 region: CAGKGGGPSDTQYF. CDR3 in DNA: TGTGCCGGCAAGGGGGGGGGCCCTTCAGATACGCAGTATTTT.